This T cell receptor beta chain was identified during a study of control samples from healthy donors and cancer patients. The table came from immunoSEQ multiplex PCR; TCRdb's copy has only in-frame clones and leaves some out. The data contain fewer than 130,000 clones, around 89% of them singletons. CDR1 and CDR2 (germline): SGHAT, FQDESV (reference sequence). V dropped 1 base and J dropped 0; count of bases not matched to a gene: 5. The CDR3 is made up of 16 amino acids. Source material: PBMCs. This sequence was found in a woman in her fifties or sixties with lung cancer. The chain links TRBV11-1 to TRBJ1-2; 7 positions match TRBD1. The CDR3 protein is CASSLEGTAANYGYTF. The CDR3 DNA sequence: TGTGCCAGCAGCTTAGAGGGGACAGCCGCTAACTATGGCTACACCTTC.